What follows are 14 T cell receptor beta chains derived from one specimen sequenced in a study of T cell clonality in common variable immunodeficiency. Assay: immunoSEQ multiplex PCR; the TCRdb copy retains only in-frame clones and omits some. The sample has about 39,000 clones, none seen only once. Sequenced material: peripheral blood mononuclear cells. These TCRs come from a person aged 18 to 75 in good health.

The CDR3 bases that were read are TGTGCCAGCAGTGAACTAGCGGTCTACAATGAG. Protein: CASSELAVYNE. The CDR3 reads in full as CASSELAVYNEQFF. J is TRBJ2-1 and V is TRBV2; 7 nucleotides line up with TRBD2. Read data end 3 residues before the CDR3 end; the end is taken from the germline J gene. V lost 2 bases, J lost 3 bases, and 1 base stayed unmatched. Per the germline V gene, CDR1 is SNHLY and CDR2 is FYNNEI. This CDR3 is 14 amino acids long.

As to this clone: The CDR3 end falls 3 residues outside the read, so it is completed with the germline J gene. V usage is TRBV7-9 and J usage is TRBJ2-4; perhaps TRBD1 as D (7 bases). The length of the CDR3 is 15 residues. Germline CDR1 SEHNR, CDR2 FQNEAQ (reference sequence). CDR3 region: CASSLDNKAGGGQYF. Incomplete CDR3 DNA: TGTGCCAGCAGCTTAGATAATAAGGCAGGGGGAGGT.

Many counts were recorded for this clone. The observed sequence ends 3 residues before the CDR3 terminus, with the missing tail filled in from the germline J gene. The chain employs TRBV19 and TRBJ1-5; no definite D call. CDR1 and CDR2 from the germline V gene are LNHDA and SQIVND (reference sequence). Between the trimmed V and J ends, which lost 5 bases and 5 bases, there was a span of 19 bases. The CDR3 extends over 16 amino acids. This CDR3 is CASSSPAGSWDQPQHF. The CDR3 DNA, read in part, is TGTGCCAGTAGTTCCCCTGCGGGGAGTTGGGATCAGCCC.

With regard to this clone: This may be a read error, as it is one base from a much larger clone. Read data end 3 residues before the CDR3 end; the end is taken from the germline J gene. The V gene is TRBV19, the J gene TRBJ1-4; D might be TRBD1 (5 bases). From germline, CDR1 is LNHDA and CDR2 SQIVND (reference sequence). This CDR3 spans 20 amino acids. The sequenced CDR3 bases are TGTGCCAGTACCTTAAAGGGACTAGCGGACGTCCTCTCTGGGGCCAACGTA. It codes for CASTLKGLADVLSGANV. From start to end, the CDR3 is CASTLKGLADVLSGANVLFF.

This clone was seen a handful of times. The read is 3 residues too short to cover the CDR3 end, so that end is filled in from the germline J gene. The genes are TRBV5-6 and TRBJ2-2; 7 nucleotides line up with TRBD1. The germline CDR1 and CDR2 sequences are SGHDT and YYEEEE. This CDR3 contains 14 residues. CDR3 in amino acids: CASTRQGTNEKLFF. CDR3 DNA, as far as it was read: TGTGCCAGCACCAGACAGGGAACTAATGAAAAG.

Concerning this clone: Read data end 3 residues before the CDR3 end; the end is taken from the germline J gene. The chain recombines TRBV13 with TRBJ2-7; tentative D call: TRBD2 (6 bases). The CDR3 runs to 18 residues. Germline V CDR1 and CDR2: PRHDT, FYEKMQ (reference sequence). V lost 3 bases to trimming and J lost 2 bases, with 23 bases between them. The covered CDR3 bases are TGTGCCAGCAGCTTTTTATCGATGGGACTCCAAAAGCCCTACGAG. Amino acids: CASSFLSMGLQKPYE. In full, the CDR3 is CASSFLSMGLQKPYEQYF.

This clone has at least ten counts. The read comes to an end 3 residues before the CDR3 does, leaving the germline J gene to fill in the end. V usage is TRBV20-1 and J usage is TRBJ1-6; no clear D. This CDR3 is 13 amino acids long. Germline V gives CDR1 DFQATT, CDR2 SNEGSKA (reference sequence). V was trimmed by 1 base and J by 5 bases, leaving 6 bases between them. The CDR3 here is CSARALHNSPLHF. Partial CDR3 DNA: TGCAGTGCTAGAGCTCTCCATAATTCACCC.

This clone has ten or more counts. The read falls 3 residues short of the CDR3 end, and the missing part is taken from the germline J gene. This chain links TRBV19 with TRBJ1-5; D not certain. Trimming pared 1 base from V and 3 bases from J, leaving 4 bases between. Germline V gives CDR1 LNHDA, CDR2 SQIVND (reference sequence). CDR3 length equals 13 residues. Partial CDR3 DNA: TGTGCCAGTAGTATAGGGCACAATCAGCCC. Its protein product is CASSIGHNQP. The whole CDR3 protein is CASSIGHNQPQHF.

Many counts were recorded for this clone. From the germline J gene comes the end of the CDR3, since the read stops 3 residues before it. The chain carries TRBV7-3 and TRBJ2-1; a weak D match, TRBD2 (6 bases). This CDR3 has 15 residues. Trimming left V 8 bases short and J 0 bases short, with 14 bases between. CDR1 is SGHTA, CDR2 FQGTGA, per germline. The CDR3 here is CASGPGGSSYNEQFF. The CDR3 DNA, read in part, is TGTGCCAGCGGGCCTGGGGGGAGCTCCTACAATGAG.

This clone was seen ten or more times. The CDR3 sequence: CASSVNRDRASGANVLTF. The sequenced part of the CDR3 DNA is TGTGCCAGCAGCGTAAACCGGGACAGGGCCTCTGGGGCCAACGTC. The chain combines TRBV13 with TRBJ2-6, with TRBD1 matching over 9 bases. The read ends 3 residues early relative to the CDR3; the germline J gene fills the gap. CDR3 length equals 18 residues. V trimming: 5 bases; J trimming: 0 bases; junction bases outside the gene matches: 8. From germline, CDR1 is PRHDT and CDR2 FYEKMQ (reference sequence).

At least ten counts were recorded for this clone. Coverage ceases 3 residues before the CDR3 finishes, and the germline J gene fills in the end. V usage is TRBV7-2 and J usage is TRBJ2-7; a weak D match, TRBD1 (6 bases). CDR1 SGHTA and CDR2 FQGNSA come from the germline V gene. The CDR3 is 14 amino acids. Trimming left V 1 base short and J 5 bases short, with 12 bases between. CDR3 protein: CASSLETGSNEQYF. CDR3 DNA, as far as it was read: TGTGCCAGCAGCTTAGAAACAGGGAGCAACGAG.

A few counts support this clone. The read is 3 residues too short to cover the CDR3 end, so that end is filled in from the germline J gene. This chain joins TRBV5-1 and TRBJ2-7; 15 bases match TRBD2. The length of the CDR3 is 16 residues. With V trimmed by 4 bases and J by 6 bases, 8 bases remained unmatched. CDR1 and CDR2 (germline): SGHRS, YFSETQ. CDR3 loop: CASSITGLAGGFEQYF. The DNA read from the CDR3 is TGCGCCAGCAGCATCACAGGACTAGCGGGAGGGTTCGAG.

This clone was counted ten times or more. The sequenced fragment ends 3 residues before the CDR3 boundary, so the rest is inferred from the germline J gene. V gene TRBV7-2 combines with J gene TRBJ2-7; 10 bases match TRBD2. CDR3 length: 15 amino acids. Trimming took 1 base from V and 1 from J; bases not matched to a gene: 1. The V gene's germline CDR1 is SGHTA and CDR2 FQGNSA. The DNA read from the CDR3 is TGTGCCAGCAGCTTAGTAGCGGGAGGTTCCTACGAG. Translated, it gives CASSLVAGGSYE. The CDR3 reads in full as CASSLVAGGSYEQYF.

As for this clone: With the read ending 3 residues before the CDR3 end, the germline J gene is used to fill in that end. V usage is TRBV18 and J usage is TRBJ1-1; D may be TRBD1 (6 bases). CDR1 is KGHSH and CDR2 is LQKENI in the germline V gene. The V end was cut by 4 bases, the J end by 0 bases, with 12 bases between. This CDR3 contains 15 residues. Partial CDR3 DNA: TGTGCCAGCTCACTCTTCGGGGGGCTGAACACTGAA. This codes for CASSLFGGLNTE. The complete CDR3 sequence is CASSLFGGLNTEAFF.